This entry features one T cell receptor (beta chain) sequence. Antigen specificity is unknown. Two lung cancer pathologists independently confirmed each histologic diagnosis. Germline V lookup: CDR1 MGHRA, CDR2 YSYEKL. V dropped 0 bases and J dropped 0 bases, with 11 bases sitting between them. This CDR3 is built from 16 residues. The data derive from a study of immune evolution from preneoplasia to lung adenocarcinoma. Study outcomes and limitations: Top clone share appeared to fall from AAH through AIS, MIA, adenocarcinoma.

The protocol was immunoSEQ multiplex PCR, while the TCRdb copy is restricted to in-frame clones and leaves out a portion. Of approximately 6,900 clones in the sample, around 78% were seen once. This chain uses TRBV4-1 with TRBJ1-1; possibly TRBD1 for D (6 bases). Sequencing was performed on FFPE lung adenocarcinoma in situ tissue. The receptor comes from a donor at least 70 years old with lung adenocarcinoma. Here the CDR3 reads CASSQDQYRVNTEAFF. In nucleotides, the CDR3 is TGCGCCAGCAGCCAAGATCAATACAGGGTGAACACTGAAGCTTTCTTT.